The rows below give T cell receptor beta chains drawn from one sample of a study of T-cell reconstitution after alpha-beta-depleted transplantation in children. TCRdb reprocessed the PCR reads via MiXCR and lists one record per CDR3 protein. The table shows about 420,000 distinct CDR3 sequences, with roughly 15% occurring only once. The sample here was PBMCs, mostly from graft donor cells, taken 360 days after TCRalphabeta/CD19-depleted stem cell transplant. All receptors derive from a boy younger than two who had a stem cell transplant for Wiskott-Aldrich syndrome, so the T cells may come from the graft donor. CDR3s leave out the opening cysteine and the closing phenylalanine or tryptophan. Some rows mark clone size as missing; the rest say once, few, many or name a class of expanded clone.

v_gene: TRBV2; abundance: .; len: 11; CDR3aa: AGRLSSYNEQF
v_gene: TRBV7-9; abundance: few; len: 14; CDR3aa: ASSLRLSGLGNEQF
v_gene: TRBV12-3/TRBV12-4; abundance: few; len: 13; CDR3aa: ASSLTSGTTETQY
v_gene: TRBV6-2/TRBV6-3; abundance: .; len: 11; CDR3aa: ASKGSSYNEQF
v_gene: TRBV7-8; abundance: .; len: 11; CDR3aa: ASSQGAGQPQH
v_gene: TRBV3-1; abundance: .; len: 14; CDR3aa: ASSQGPGTRGETQY
v_gene: TRBV7-2; abundance: .; len: 14; CDR3aa: ASSFRGTALNEKLF
v_gene: TRBV5-1; abundance: few; len: 15; CDR3aa: ASSLALGTGLAYEQY
v_gene: TRBV6-2/TRBV6-3; abundance: few; len: 13; CDR3aa: ASSYRPGGFYEQY
v_gene: TRBV14; abundance: .; len: 12; CDR3aa: ASSERRRTGELF
v_gene: TRBV4-1; abundance: few; len: 14; CDR3aa: ASSHLPLTAPSQQY
v_gene: TRBV9; abundance: few; len: 14; CDR3aa: ASSVETSGSYNEQF
v_gene: TRBV6-1; abundance: .; len: 12; CDR3aa: ASSERGRSYEQY
v_gene: TRBV5-1; abundance: few; len: 12; CDR3aa: ASSFYQQGDTQY
v_gene: TRBV29-1; abundance: .; len: 14; CDR3aa: SVPRIAGRGTDTQY
v_gene: TRBV12-3/TRBV12-4; abundance: .; len: 11; CDR3aa: ASSRQFQETQY
v_gene: TRBV7-9; abundance: few; len: 14; CDR3aa: ASSLRAGGPMETQY
v_gene: TRBV19; abundance: .; len: 14; CDR3aa: ASSILPSGVYNEQF
v_gene: TRBV12-3/TRBV12-4; abundance: .; len: 13; CDR3aa: ASSPLAGWENEQY
v_gene: TRBV12-3/TRBV12-4; abundance: .; len: 12; CDR3aa: ASQLGASRATQY
v_gene: TRBV7-9; abundance: .; len: 12; CDR3aa: ASSQTGLNGELF
v_gene: TRBV29-1; abundance: .; len: 8; CDR3aa: SVEMGRQY
v_gene: TRBV11-2; abundance: .; len: 12; CDR3aa: ASSLWRDEDTQY
v_gene: TRBV7-9; abundance: many; len: 13; CDR3aa: ASSSRDTINEKLF
v_gene: TRBV14; abundance: .; len: 11; CDR3aa: ASSGSLKETQY
v_gene: TRBV3-1; abundance: few; len: 15; CDR3aa: ASSQEQGRASGNEQF
v_gene: TRBV29-1; abundance: few; len: 10; CDR3aa: SAMRQGSEQY
v_gene: TRBV12-3/TRBV12-4; abundance: many; len: 13; CDR3aa: ASSFGLAVYNEQF
v_gene: TRBV29-1; abundance: .; len: 11; CDR3aa: SAGRGRGPEAF
v_gene: TRBV5-1; abundance: few; len: 16; CDR3aa: ASSLEGQMYLAKNIQY
v_gene: TRBV5-1; abundance: .; len: 12; CDR3aa: ASRGGWPGETQY
v_gene: TRBV18; abundance: .; len: 12; CDR3aa: ASSPELYQETQY
v_gene: TRBV20-1; abundance: .; len: 13; CDR3aa: SAREAGTGGDEQY
v_gene: TRBV15; abundance: .; len: 13; CDR3aa: ATSRGDRVTYEQY
v_gene: TRBV24-1; abundance: .; len: 13; CDR3aa: ATSPGTGSTGELF
v_gene: TRBV10-3; abundance: few; len: 15; CDR3aa: AISEGGSGRAGNEQF
v_gene: TRBV5-6; abundance: few; len: 11; CDR3aa: ASSARGPGELF
v_gene: TRBV12-3/TRBV12-4; abundance: many; len: 11; CDR3aa: ASSLPNKYEQY
v_gene: TRBV11-2; abundance: many; len: 16; CDR3aa: ASFGTSGSRSSYNEQF
v_gene: TRBV18; abundance: few; len: 11; CDR3aa: ASSPMDTGELF
v_gene: TRBV15; abundance: few; len: 14; CDR3aa: ATSRGIAGRYNEQF
v_gene: TRBV6-1; abundance: .; len: 13; CDR3aa: ASSRTLIAKNIQY
v_gene: TRBV20-1; abundance: few; len: 12; CDR3aa: SANLAGAPETQY
v_gene: TRBV29-1; abundance: many; len: 10; CDR3aa: SVIEGQNIQY
v_gene: TRBV11-3; abundance: .; len: 13; CDR3aa: ASSFDSRSSYEQY
v_gene: TRBV2; abundance: .; len: 14; CDR3aa: ASSDYRRVSTDTQY
v_gene: TRBV7-6; abundance: few; len: 13; CDR3aa: ASSLKRGSRYEQY
v_gene: TRBV28; abundance: .; len: 18; CDR3aa: ASSLRRGTRRGIAKNIQY
v_gene: TRBV6-1; abundance: .; len: 11; CDR3aa: ASSRRDSYGYT